The source of this T cell receptor (beta chain) is a study of beta chain features in type 1 diabetes (dated by TCRdb to the late 2010s). A note on the overall study: Mean age, gender distribution, total cell number and subset yield did not differ between patients and healthy donors. A total of 90 million to 120 million sorted cells were examined across all samples, and a strong correlation was observed between cell number per subset and RNA yield. The study compared the TCRB repertoires of sorted circulating CD4+ T cell subsets in recently diagnosed type 1 diabetes patients with those in matched healthy donors. Naive and central memory subsets were obtained from all 30 or so donors, but regulatory and stem cell-like memory subsets were isolated from only 8 patients and roughly 8 healthy donors. The paper's findings and limits, for the study overall: In all four CD4+ subsets, TCRB CDR3 length was moderately but significantly shorter in type 1 diabetes patients. Naive, central memory and regulatory TCRB repertoires appeared to be more similar among patients than among healthy donors. At VDJ recombination sites, type 1 diabetes patients had fewer insertions and more deleted nucleotides, which implies abnormalities in thymic rearrangement. Shorter templates might be favored by PCR, yet because patient and control samples were amplified and corrected together, any such skew would affect both groups equally. Because the HLA sub-analyses included only small numbers of individuals, any influence of HLA type on TCRB rearrangement was left unresolved. Because cDNA was sequenced instead of genomic DNA, activated cells with high expression could be over-represented, although the groups did not differ in activation or CD3 levels.

CDR1 is given as SEHNR and CDR2 as FQNEAQ, both from the germline V gene (reference sequence). Including the terminal cysteine and phenylalanine, the CDR3 comprises 14 residues. Just CDR3 DNA is preserved here, 42 bases in frame from base 1. V is trimmed back by 5 bases and J by 7 bases, and the junction contains 6 bases that no gene match accounts for. The High Capacity cDNA Reverse Transcription Kit was used to reverse transcribe all of the isolated RNA, meaning that expressed TCRB transcripts were what got sequenced. Deep immunoSEQ sequencing was performed on naive, central memory and regulatory T cell samples, with an average of roughly 3.3 million total reads per sample. After sorted cells were lysed in RLT buffer, RNA was extracted with DNase-treated RNeasy Micro or Mini kits, with the choice depending on cell number. Each cell subset was processed separately to prevent cross-contamination, with patient and healthy donor samples processed together. Using the immunoSEQ multiplex PCR, TCRB sequences were amplified from cDNA into 87-bp fragments spanning the CDR3 region. Sequencing of the amplicons was done on the Illumina HiSeq platform. Concerning the study's data processing: PCR bias was computationally corrected using synthetic template baselines, reads within Hamming distance 2 were collapsed, and singletons that could not be merged were discarded. Reads were aligned against IMGT to assign V, D and J genes, CDR3 length and insertions or deletions at six rearrangement sites. Within each subset, clonotype counts were normalized to sorted cell number, after which true diversity and Gini coefficients were computed with the tcR R package. The overlap coefficient, calculated on TCRB nucleotide sequences, was used to measure repertoire sharing. This immuneACCESS table, as held by TCRdb, lists in-frame sequences with V and J called but not all clones. Of the missing ones, under half trace to an unresolved V gene in checked studies; the others have no known cause. V and J calls and clone size follow that table, whereas D and trimming were derived from the DNA. The sample table shows approximately 150,000 clones, and 7% to 10% are seen once. The ten largest clonotypes hold under 0.9% of the sample.

From each donor, a single peripheral blood sample of 95 to 150 mL on average was drawn into heparinised tubes. Naive, central memory, regulatory and stem cell-like memory CD4+ T cells were sorted on a BD FACSAria II using a panel including CD45RO, CCR7, CD25, CD127, CD95 and CD27. Purity was above 95% for every sorted population. PBMCs were separated immediately by Lymphoprep density gradient centrifugation and were stained directly, without being cultured. To minimize batch effects, samples were stained and sorted in pairs, one healthy donor with one patient per experiment. This clone has a handful of counts. Its antigen remains unidentified. There are no base qualities to consult, and no much larger clone falls within one base. The same CDR3 arises from other DNA sequences in this sample as well.

This chain is built from TRBV7-9 and TRBJ1-4; TRBD1 lines up with 8 middle nucleotides. The specimen was central memory CD4+ T cells from blood. The clonotype was recovered from a man in his thirties or forties with type 1 diabetes. The DNA is TGTGCCAGCAGCCCCGGACAGGGAGGTGAAAAACTGTTTTTT. Its protein reads: CASSPGQGGEKLFF.